The 22 T cell receptor beta chains below all came from one sample that was sequenced in a study of PD-1 blockade in classical Hodgkin lymphoma. Brentuximab vedotin exposure varied among the patients, all of whom had relapsed after autologous stem cell transplantation. The data were produced by immunoSEQ multiplex PCR, yet TCRdb's version contains in-frame clones alone and is incomplete. The repertoire includes some 150,000 clones, under 85% of them detected once, and about 9.2% sits in the top ten. The sample here was peripheral blood mononuclear cells (PBMCs), taken before the second cycle of nivolumab. All receptors derive from a human donor with classical Hodgkin lymphoma.

The chain links TRBV10-3 to TRBJ2-7, with 7 bases aligning to TRBD1. There are 13 residues in the CDR3. V shed 7 bases, J shed 3 bases, and the junction held 6 bases outside the gene matches. Germline V gene data show CDR1 as ENHRY and CDR2 as SYGVKD. The CDR3 loop reads CAITPGQNYEQYF. DNA of the CDR3: TGTGCCATCACCCCGGGACAGAACTACGAGCAGTACTTC.

This clone was detected only a few times. The chain links TRBV7-9 to TRBJ2-7; D may be TRBD1 (5 bases). This CDR3 has 12 amino acids. V gave up 3 bases and J gave up 3 bases, with 6 bases separating them. Germline CDR1 reads SEHNR; CDR2 reads FQNEAQ (reference sequence). CDR3 protein: CASSFDSYEQYF. The CDR3 DNA is TGTGCCAGCAGCTTCGACAGCTACGAGCAGTACTTC.

A few counts support this clone. The chain joins TRBV29-1 to TRBJ1-1; D gene unclear. This CDR3 is built from 10 residues. Deletions cut 4 bases from V and 3 bases from J, with 3 bases between. Germline CDR1 reads SQVTM; CDR2 reads ANQGSEA. The CDR3 DNA is TGCAGCGTTGCGTACACTGAAGCTTTCTTT. As protein: CSVAYTEAFF.

In DNA, the CDR3 is TGTGCCAGCAGCGAAGTTGGCAGGGTCAACGAAAAACTGTTTTTT. Amino acid sequence: CASSEVGRVNEKLFF. V and J are TRBV9 and TRBJ1-4, with a possible D match to TRBD1 (5 bases). The CDR3 sequence is 15 residues long. Germline loops: CDR1 SGDLS, CDR2 YYNGEE. The V gene lost 3 bases and the J gene lost 8 bases, with 17 bases spanning the gap.

This clone has just one count. The V gene is TRBV11-1, the J gene TRBJ1-1; D ambiguous. The germline V gene has CDR1 SGHAT and CDR2 FQDESV (reference sequence). The CDR3 extends over 12 amino acids. V lost 3 bases to trimming and J lost 0 bases, with 2 bases between them. CDR3 nucleotide sequence: TGTGCCAGCAGCTTGATGAACACTGAAGCTTTCTTT. Translated: CASSLMNTEAFF.

This clone was counted a single time. The V and J genes are TRBV2 and TRBJ1-5, with 7 positions matching TRBD1. Germline V CDR1 and CDR2: SNHLY, FYNNEI. With V trimmed by 6 bases and J by 3 bases, 8 bases remained unmatched. There are 15 residues in the CDR3. The CDR3, as DNA: TGTGCCAGCAGCTTTTTAGACAGGGCCAATCAGCCCCAGCATTTT. Encoded protein: CASSFLDRANQPQHF.

CDR3 sequence reads: CASSNGRLAGDIAKNIQYF. The CDR3 DNA sequence: TGTGCCAGTAGTAATGGGAGACTAGCGGGGGACATAGCCAAAAACATTCAGTACTTC. The chain uses TRBV19 and TRBJ2-4; TRBD2 matches at 12 bases. The CDR3 totals 19 residues. V was pared by 4 bases and J by 0 bases, with 10 bases of the junction left unmatched. Germline assignment: CDR1 LNHDA and CDR2 SQIVND (reference sequence).

The chain combines TRBV10-3 with TRBJ1-1; the D gene is possibly TRBD1 (5 bases). The CDR3 consists of 14 residues. The ends were cut back, 10 bases at V and 0 bases at J, with 15 bases in the middle. The germline V gene encodes CDR1 ENHRY and CDR2 SYGVKD. CDR3 nucleotide sequence: TGTGCCACCAGGACTGGGGGGGTGAACACTGAAGCTTTCTTT. It is translated as CATRTGGVNTEAFF.

CDR3: CASSLVSGSRQPQHF. CDR3 DNA sequence: TGTGCCAGCAGCTTAGTTTCGGGGAGTCGTCAGCCCCAGCATTTT. The chain recombines TRBV7-2 with TRBJ1-5; D gene ambiguous. Trimming removed 1 base from V and 6 bases from J, with 13 bases in between. This CDR3 region has 15 residues. The germline gives CDR1 SGHTA, CDR2 FQGNSA.

This clone was seen a single time. J is TRBJ2-7 and V is TRBV25-1, with D hard to call. This CDR3 region has 12 residues. V dropped 0 bases and J dropped 5 bases, with 5 bases sitting between them. Germline V gene lookup returns CDR1 MGHDK and CDR2 SYGVNS. Here the CDR3 DNA reads TGTGCCAGCAGTGAATATCTCAACGAGCAGTACTTC. Its translation: CASSEYLNEQYF.

This clone came up a few times. The J gene is TRBJ2-5, the V gene TRBV11-1; unclear D gene. The V end lost 1 base, the J end lost 1 base, and 7 bases lay between the germline ends. The length of the CDR3 is 14 residues. Looked up from germline, CDR1 is SGHAT and CDR2 is FQDESV (reference sequence). The CDR3 region is CASSLVFSQETQYF. The CDR3 coding sequence is TGTGCCAGCAGCTTAGTGTTTTCCCAAGAGACCCAGTACTTC.

V gene TRBV6-5 combines with J gene TRBJ2-1, with a possible D match to TRBD2 (5 bases). V was shortened by 0 bases and J by 9 bases, with 15 bases between the two germline ends. The CDR3 covers 15 residues. Germline CDR1 and CDR2: MNHEY and SVGAGI. The CDR3 sequence: CASSYSKSGYGEQFF. Here the CDR3 DNA reads TGTGCCAGCAGTTACTCTAAGTCGGGGTATGGTGAGCAGTTCTTC.

V is TRBV5-4 and J is TRBJ2-5, with 7 bases identical to TRBD1. CDR1 SGHNT and CDR2 YYREEE come from the germline V gene (reference sequence). The CDR3 covers 15 residues. Trimming took 0 bases from V and 4 from J; bases not matched to a gene: 6. The CDR3 here is CASSLDGTVGETQYF. CDR3 bases: TGTGCCAGCAGCTTGGACGGGACAGTGGGAGAGACCCAGTACTTC.

The sample holds a few counts of this clone. The rearrangement uses TRBV7-3 and TRBJ2-3; 10 bases line up with TRBD2. With 1 base clipped from V and 1 base from J, the junction kept 5 bases outside the gene matches. Germline V gene sequence: CDR1 SGHTA, CDR2 FQGTGA. This CDR3 spans 17 amino acids. The chain's CDR3 is CASSLKAGGPGTDTQYF. DNA of the CDR3: TGTGCCAGCAGCTTAAAAGCGGGGGGGCCAGGCACAGATACGCAGTATTTT.

The rearrangement joins TRBV4-2 to TRBJ2-7; 12 nucleotides match TRBD2. Germline V lookup: CDR1 LGHNA, CDR2 YNFKEQ. The length of the CDR3 is 19 residues. V gave up 0 bases and J gave up 2 bases; unmatched junction bases: 11. DNA of the CDR3: TGTGCCAGCAGCCAAGATCTAACTAGCGGGGGGACCATTACCTACGAGCAGTACTTC. As protein: CASSQDLTSGGTITYEQYF.

Note on this clone: This sample also contains other DNA sequences that code for the same CDR3. This sequence joins TRBV11-2 and TRBJ2-7, with D perhaps being TRBD1 or TRBD2 (7 bases each). Germline assignment: CDR1 SGHAT and CDR2 FQNNGV. The V gene lost 5 bases and the J gene lost 9 bases, with 20 bases spanning the gap. The CDR3 has 14 amino acids. CDR3 coding DNA: TGTGCCAGCAGCCAGGCCCAGGGGGAGGGGGGGCAGTACTTC. Translating it yields CASSQAQGEGGQYF.

The genes are TRBV27 and TRBJ2-5, with D possibly being TRBD1 (6 bases). Trimming pared 6 bases from V and 4 bases from J, leaving 24 bases between. Germline CDR1 reads MNHEY; CDR2 reads SMNVEV (reference sequence). CDR3 length: 17 residues. In DNA, the CDR3 is TGTGCCAGCAGCCGAAAGCCCCCACAGGGCGCGGTAGAGACCCAGTACTTC. Amino acids: CASSRKPPQGAVETQYF.

This CDR3 reads CASSGTGGNPLHF. The CDR3 DNA reads TGTGCCAGCAGCGGGACAGGGGGCAACCCCCTCCACTTT. The chain couples TRBV5-6 to TRBJ1-6, with TRBD1 matching over 12 bases. V trimming: 4 bases; J trimming: 13 bases; junction bases outside the gene matches: 3. This CDR3 contains 13 residues. Germline lookup yields CDR1 SGHDT and CDR2 YYEEEE.

This clone was picked up a small number of times. The rearrangement uses TRBV5-6 and TRBJ2-2, with TRBD1 matching 9 bases. The V gene end was trimmed by 0 bases and the J gene end by 3 bases; junction bases not matched to a gene: 3. Germline V lookup: CDR1 SGHDT, CDR2 YYEEEE. This CDR3 is 16 amino acids long. The CDR3 region has the DNA TGTGCCAGCAGCTTGGCCGGGACAGGGCACACCGGGGAGCTGTTTTTT. Protein product: CASSLAGTGHTGELFF.

The genes are TRBV18 and TRBJ1-3, with D possibly TRBD1 on 6 matching bases. Trimming took 3 bases from V and 0 from J, leaving 12 bases between them. Germline CDR1 and CDR2: KGHSH and LQKENI. The CDR3 is made up of 16 amino acids. CDR3 region: CASSPQQGTSGNTIYF. CDR3 nucleotides: TGTGCCAGCTCACCCCAACAGGGAACCTCTGGAAACACCATATATTTT.

The J gene is TRBJ2-7, the V gene TRBV18, with TRBD1 identical over 7 bases. Per germline, CDR1 KGHSH and CDR2 LQKENI. The CDR3 contains 14 residues. Losses at the gene ends were 3 bases for V and 3 bases for J; bases not matched to a gene: 5. In DNA form, the CDR3 reads TGTGCCAGCTCACCTCGACAGGGAAACTACGAGCAGTACTTC. Translated: CASSPRQGNYEQYF.

The DNA of the CDR3 is TGTGCCAGCAGCGTTGGAGGGACCCAGTACTTC. Protein product: CASSVGGTQYF. V usage is TRBV9 and J usage is TRBJ2-5; possible D gene TRBD2, 5 bases. The length of the CDR3 is 11 residues. Germline-derived CDR1 and CDR2 are SGDLS and YYNGEE. Trimming took off 2 bases at V and 7 bases at J, with 6 bases between the two ends.